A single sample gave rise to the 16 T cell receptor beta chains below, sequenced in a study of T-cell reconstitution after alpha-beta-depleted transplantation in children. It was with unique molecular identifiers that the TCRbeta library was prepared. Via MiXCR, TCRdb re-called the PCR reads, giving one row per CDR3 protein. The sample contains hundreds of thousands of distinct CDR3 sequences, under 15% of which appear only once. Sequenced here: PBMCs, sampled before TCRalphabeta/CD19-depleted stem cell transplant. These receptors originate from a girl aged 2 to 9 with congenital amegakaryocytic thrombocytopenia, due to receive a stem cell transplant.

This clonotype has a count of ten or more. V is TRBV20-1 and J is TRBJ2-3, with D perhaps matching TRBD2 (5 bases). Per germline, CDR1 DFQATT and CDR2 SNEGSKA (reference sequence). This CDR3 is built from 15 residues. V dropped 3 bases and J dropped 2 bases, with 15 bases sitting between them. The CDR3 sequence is CSASGLAISTDTQYF. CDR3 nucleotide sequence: TGCAGTGCTAGCGGGCTAGCTATCTCCACAGATACGCAGTATTTT.

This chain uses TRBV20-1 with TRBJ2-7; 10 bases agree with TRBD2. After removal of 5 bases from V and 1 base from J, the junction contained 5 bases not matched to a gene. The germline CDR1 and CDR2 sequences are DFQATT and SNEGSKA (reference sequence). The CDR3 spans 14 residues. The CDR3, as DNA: TGCAGTGCTCGACAAGCGGGAGGGTCCTACGAGCAGTACTTC. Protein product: CSARQAGGSYEQYF.

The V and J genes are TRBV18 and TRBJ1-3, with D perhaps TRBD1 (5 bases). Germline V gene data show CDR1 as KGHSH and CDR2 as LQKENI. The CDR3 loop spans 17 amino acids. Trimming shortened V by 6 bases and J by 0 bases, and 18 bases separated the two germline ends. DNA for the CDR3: TGTGCCAGCTCCGATCTGTTGGGACCTCGCTCTGGAAACACCATATATTTT. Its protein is CASSDLLGPRSGNTIYF.

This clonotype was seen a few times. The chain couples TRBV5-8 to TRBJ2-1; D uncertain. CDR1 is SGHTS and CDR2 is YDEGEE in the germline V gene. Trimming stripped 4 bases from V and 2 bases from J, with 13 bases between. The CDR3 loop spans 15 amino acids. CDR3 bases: TGTGCCAGCAGCCCCGACGGACGGGCCTACAATGAGCAGTTCTTC. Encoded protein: CASSPDGRAYNEQFF.

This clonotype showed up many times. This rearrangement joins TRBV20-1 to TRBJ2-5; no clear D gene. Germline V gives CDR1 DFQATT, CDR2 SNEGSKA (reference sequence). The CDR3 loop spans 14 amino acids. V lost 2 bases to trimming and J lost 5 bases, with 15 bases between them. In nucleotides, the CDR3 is TGCAGTGCTAGAATCCCAGCTAGATTGGAGACCCAGTACTTC. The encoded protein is CSARIPARLETQYF.

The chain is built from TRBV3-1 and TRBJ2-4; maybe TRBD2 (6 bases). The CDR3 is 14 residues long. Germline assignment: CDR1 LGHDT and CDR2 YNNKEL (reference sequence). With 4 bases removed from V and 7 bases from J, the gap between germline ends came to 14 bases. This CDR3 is CASSPFSGVNIQYF. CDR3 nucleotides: TGTGCCAGCAGCCCCTTTTCGGGAGTGAACATTCAGTACTTC.

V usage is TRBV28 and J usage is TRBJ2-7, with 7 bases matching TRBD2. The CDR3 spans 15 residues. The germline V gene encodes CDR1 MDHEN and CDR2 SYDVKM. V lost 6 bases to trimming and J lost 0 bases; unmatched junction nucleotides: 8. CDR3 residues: CASRESGTLSYEQYF. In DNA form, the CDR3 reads TGTGCCAGCAGAGAGAGCGGGACCCTCTCCTACGAGCAGTACTTC.

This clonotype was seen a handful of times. CDR3 DNA sequence: TGTGCCACCAGCCCTCGGGGTGGCACCGGGGAGCTGTTTTTT. Its protein is CATSPRGGTGELFF. The gene calls are TRBV15 and TRBJ2-2; perhaps TRBD2 as D (5 bases). Trimming left V 5 bases short and J 4 bases short, with 11 bases between. The germline V gene has CDR1 LNHNV and CDR2 YYDKDF (reference sequence). The CDR3 sequence is 14 residues long.

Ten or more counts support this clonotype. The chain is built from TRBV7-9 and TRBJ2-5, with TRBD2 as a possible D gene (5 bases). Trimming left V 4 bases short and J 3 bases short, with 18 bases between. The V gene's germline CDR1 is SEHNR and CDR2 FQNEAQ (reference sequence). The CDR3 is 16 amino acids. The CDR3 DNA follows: TGTGCCAGCAGCTCAAACAACCCGGGAAGAAAAGAGACCCAGTACTTC. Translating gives CASSSNNPGRKETQYF.

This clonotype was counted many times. The chain's CDR3 is CASSFWTDTQYF. CDR3 DNA: TGTGCCAGCAGCTTTTGGACAGATACGCAGTATTTT. The chain employs TRBV7-2 and TRBJ2-3; no definite D call. V shed 3 bases and J shed 3 bases, with 4 bases lying between them. Germline CDR1 and CDR2: SGHTA and FQGNSA. This CDR3 has 12 amino acids. Full variable domain (rest looked up from reference TRBV7-2 and TRBJ2-3): GAGVSQSPSNKVTEKGKDVELRCDPISGHTALYWYRQSLGQGLEFLIYFQGNSAPDKSGLPSDRFSAERTGGSVSTLTIQRTQQEDSAVYLCASSFWTDTQYFGPGTRLTVL.

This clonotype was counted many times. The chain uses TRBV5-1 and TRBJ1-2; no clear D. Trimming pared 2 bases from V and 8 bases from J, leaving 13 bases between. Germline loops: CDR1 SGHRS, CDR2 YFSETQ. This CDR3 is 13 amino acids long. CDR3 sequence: CASSFNGNEGYTF. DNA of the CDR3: TGCGCCAGCAGCTTCAACGGGAATGAGGGCTACACCTTC.

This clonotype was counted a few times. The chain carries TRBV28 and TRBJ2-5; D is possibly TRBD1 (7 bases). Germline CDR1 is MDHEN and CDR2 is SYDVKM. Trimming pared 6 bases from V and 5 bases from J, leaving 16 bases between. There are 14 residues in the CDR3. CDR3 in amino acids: CASRNQTGRETQYF. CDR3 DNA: TGTGCCAGCAGAAACCAGACAGGGAGGGAGACCCAGTACTTC. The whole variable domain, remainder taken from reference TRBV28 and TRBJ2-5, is DVKVTQSSRYLVKRTGEKVFLECVQDMDHENMFWYRQDPGLGLRLIYFSYDVKMKEKGDIPEGYSVSREKKERFSLILESASTNQTSMYLCASRNQTGRETQYFGPGTRLLVL.

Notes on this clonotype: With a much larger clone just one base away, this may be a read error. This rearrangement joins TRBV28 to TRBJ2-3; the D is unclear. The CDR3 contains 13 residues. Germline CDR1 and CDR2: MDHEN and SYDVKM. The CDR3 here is CASSLSITDTRYF. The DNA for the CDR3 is TGTGCCAGCAGTTTATCGATTACAGATACGCGGTATTTT.

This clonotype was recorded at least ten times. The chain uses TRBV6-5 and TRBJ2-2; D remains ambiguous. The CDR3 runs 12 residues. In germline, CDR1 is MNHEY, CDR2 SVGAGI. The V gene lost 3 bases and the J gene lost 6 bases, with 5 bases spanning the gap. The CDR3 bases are TGTGCCAGCAGTTATGACCCCGGGGAGCTGTTTTTT. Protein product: CASSYDPGELFF.

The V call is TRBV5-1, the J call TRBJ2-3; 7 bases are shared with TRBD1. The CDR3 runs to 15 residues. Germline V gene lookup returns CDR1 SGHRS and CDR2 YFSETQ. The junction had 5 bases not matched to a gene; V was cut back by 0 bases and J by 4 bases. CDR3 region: CASSLARQGADTQYF. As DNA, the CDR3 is TGCGCCAGCAGCTTGGCACGACAGGGCGCAGATACGCAGTATTTT.

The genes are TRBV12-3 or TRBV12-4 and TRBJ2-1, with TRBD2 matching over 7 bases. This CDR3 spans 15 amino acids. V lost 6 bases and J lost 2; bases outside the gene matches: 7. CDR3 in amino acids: CASSWSLAPYNEQFF. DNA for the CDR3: TGTGCCAGCAGCTGGTCACTAGCGCCCTACAATGAGCAGTTCTTC.